The entry below describes one T cell receptor beta chain. The junction shows a germline mismatch at one end, possibly a read error. The sample comes from a study of blood T cell repertoires in COVID-19. Study-wide context: Sites in the United States, Italy and Spain provided acute and convalescent COVID-19 samples. Sources were T cells, B-cell-depleted T cells, or PBMCs; the material itself was cDNA or gDNA.

The germline V gene has CDR1 LNHDA and CDR2 SQIVND (reference sequence). The CDR3 has 12 residues. Per the original methods: Reference gene primer amplification gave estimated nucleated cell counts. The table came from immunoSEQ multiplex PCR; TCRdb's copy has only in-frame clones and leaves some out. For V, J and clone size, that table is used; D and trimming come from the DNA. The table records about 200,000 clones, about 90% of them present only once. The chain is built from TRBV19 and TRBJ1-1; 7 nucleotides agree with TRBD1. The sample consisted of peripheral blood. This clonotype was sampled from a man in his late teens or twenties with active or convalescent COVID-19. The CDR3: CASSPQNRGAYF. CDR3 sequence (DNA): TGTGCCAGTAGTCCCCAAAACAGGGGCGCCTACTTT.